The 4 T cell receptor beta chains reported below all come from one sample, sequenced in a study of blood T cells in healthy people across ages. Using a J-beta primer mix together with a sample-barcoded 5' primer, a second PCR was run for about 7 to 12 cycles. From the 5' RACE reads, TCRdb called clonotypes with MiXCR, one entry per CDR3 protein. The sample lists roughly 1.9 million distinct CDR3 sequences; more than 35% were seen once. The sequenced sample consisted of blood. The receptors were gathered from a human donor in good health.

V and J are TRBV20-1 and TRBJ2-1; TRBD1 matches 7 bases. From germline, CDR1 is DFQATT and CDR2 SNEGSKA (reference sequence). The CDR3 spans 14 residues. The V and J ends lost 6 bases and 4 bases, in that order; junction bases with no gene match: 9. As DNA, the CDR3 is TGCAGTGCCCCTCGACAGGGAACTTACAATGAGCAGTTCTTC. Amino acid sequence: CSAPRQGTYNEQFF.

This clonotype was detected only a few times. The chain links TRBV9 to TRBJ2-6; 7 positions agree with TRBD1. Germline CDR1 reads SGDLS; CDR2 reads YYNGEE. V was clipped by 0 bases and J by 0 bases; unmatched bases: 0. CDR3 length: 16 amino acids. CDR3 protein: CASSVDRGSGANVLTF. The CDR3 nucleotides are TGTGCCAGCAGCGTAGACAGGGGCTCTGGGGCCAACGTCCTGACTTTC.

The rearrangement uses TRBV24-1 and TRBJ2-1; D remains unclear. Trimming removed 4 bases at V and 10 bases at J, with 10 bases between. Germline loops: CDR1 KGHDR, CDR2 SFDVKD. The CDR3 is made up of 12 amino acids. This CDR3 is CATSDPGREQFF. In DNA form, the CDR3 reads TGTGCCACCAGTGACCCCGGACGGGAGCAGTTCTTC.

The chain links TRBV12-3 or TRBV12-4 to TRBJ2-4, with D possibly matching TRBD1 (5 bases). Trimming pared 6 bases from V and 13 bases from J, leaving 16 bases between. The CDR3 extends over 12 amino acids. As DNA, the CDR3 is TGTGCCAGCAGCCTATTTGGGGCAGGGCAGTACTTC. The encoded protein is CASSLFGAGQYF.